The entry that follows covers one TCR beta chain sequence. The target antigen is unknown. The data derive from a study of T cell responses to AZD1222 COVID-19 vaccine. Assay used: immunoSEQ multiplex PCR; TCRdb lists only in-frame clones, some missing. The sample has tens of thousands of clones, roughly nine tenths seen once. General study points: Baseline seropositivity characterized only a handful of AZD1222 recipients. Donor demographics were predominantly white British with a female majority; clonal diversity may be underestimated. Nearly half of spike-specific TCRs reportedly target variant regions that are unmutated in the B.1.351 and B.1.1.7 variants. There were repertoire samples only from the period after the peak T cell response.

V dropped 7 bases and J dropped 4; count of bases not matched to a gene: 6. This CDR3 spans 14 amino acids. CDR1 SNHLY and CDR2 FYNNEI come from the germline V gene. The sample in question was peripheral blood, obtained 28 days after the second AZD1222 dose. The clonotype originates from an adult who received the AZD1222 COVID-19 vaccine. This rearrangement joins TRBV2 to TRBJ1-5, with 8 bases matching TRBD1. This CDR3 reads CASKGTGPNQPQHF. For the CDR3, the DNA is TGTGCCAGCAAGGGGACAGGCCCGAATCAGCCCCAGCATTTT.